This section outlines one T cell receptor (beta chain) sequence together with its context. The sample comes from a study of CD8 T cells in Susac syndrome. CD8+ and CD4+ T cells from blood underwent TCR beta sequencing. cDNA came from about 0.51 to 1 ug RNA primed by random hexamers. Amplification of TCR beta CDR3 by immunoSEQ multiplex PCR spanned 54 Vbeta and 13 Jbeta. One entry per CDR3 protein results from TCRdb running MiXCR on the immunoSEQ multiplex PCR reads. The sample includes over 150,000 distinct CDR3 sequences, approximately 95% of them seen just once. The clonotype comes from a human donor with Susac syndrome. The source material was CD4+ T cells from PBMCs.

CDR3 nucleotides: TGTGCTACACTGGCCGGGGAGACGGTAAACATTCAGTACTTC. The encoded protein is CATLAGETVNIQYF. The rearrangement uses TRBV28 and TRBJ2-4, with a weak D call TRBD2 (5 bases). This CDR3 has 14 residues. Germline V gene sequence: CDR1 MDHEN, CDR2 SYDVKM.